A selection of T cell receptor beta chains follows, all from one sample in a study of OX40 agonist ivuxolimab in advanced cancers. Clones were sequenced by immunoSEQ multiplex PCR, and TCRdb holds only the in-frame ones, with some missing. The table lists about 100,000 clones, 90% of them singletons. The source material was CD4+ or CD8+ T cells sorted from blood, sampled in a trial of the OX40 agonist ivuxolimab. Every receptor here comes from an adult with an advanced solid tumor such as melanoma, head and neck, liver or kidney cancer. CDR3s include the opening cysteine and the closing phenylalanine or tryptophan. The order of the fields is V gene, D gene, J gene, clone size, CDR3 DNA, CDR3 protein. The D gene is left open where the match is weak. Part of the rows lack a size; the others show once, few, many or a class for expanded clones.

>TRBV6-1|.|TRBJ2-3|.
TGTGCCAGCACCGAGACTGTAGATACGCAGTATTTT
CASTETVDTQYF
>TRBV11-2|TRBD1|TRBJ2-3|.
TGTGCCAGCACCTCACAGGGGGCGAGGGATACGCAGTATTTT
CASTSQGARDTQYF
>TRBV5-4|.|TRBJ2-1|.
TGTGCCAGCAGCTTCCCGGGGGCCTACAATGAGCAGTTCTTC
CASSFPGAYNEQFF
>TRBV6-5|.|TRBJ2-7|.
TGTGCCAGCACCCCCAGGCAGGGACTGTCTTCCGAGCAGTACTTC
CASTPRQGLSSEQYF
>TRBV7-6|.|TRBJ2-5|.
TGTGCCAGCAGCGTACCAACGGGGGGCCCAGAGACCCAGTACTTC
CASSVPTGGPETQYF
>TRBV27|TRBD2|TRBJ2-1|.
TGTGCCAGCAGTCGGCCCGGACTAGCGGGGCAGAGCTCCTACAATGAGCAGTTCTTC
CASSRPGLAGQSSYNEQFF
>TRBV30|.|TRBJ2-1|.
TGTGCCTGGAGTGTAAATGGGAATGAGCAGTTCTTC
CAWSVNGNEQFF
>TRBV28|TRBD2|TRBJ2-1|.
TGTGCCTTTAGCGGGACGAGCTCCTACAATGAGCAGTTCTTC
CAFSGTSSYNEQFF
>TRBV7-9|TRBD2|TRBJ2-5|.
TGTGCCAGCAGCTTAGGAGCGGGAGCGGAGGAGACCCAGTACTTC
CASSLGAGAEETQYF
>TRBV18|TRBD1|TRBJ2-1|.
TGTGCCAGCTCAGGTACCGGGACAGGGGTAGGGAATGAGCAGTTCTTC
CASSGTGTGVGNEQFF
>TRBV5-1|.|TRBJ2-3|.
TGCGCCAGCAGCCGAACCGGGACGGGGATAGATACGCAGTATTTT
CASSRTGTGIDTQYF
>TRBV7-8|.|TRBJ2-3|.
TGTGCCAGCAGCAGTAGGCGGACGGGTACGCAGTATTTT
CASSSRRTGTQYF
>TRBV28|.|TRBJ2-5|.
TGTGCCAGCAGTTTGGGGGCCATGGAGACCCAGTACTTC
CASSLGAMETQYF
>TRBV7-8|.|TRBJ2-5|.
TGTGCCACCAAGACAAGGGAAGAGACCCAGTACTTC
CATKTREETQYF
>TRBV7-3|TRBD2|TRBJ2-7|.
TGTGCCAGCAGCCAATTGGGGGGGTACGAGCAGTACTTC
CASSQLGGYEQYF
>TRBV7-9|TRBD1|TRBJ2-2|.
TGTGCCAGCAGCTCGGGACAGGTGTTCGGGGAGCTGTTTTTT
CASSSGQVFGELFF
>TRBV18|.|TRBJ2-7|.
TGTGCCAGCTCACCAACGGAAGGGAGTGGGGAGCAGTACTTC
CASSPTEGSGEQYF
>TRBV19|.|TRBJ1-2|.
TGTGCCAGTCGGGACCTCTCCACGGGTAGCTATGGCTACACCTTC
CASRDLSTGSYGYTF
>TRBV7-9|.|TRBJ1-1|.
TGTGCCAGCAGCTTACAGGGGATGAACACTGAAGCTTTCTTT
CASSLQGMNTEAFF
>TRBV6-6|TRBD1|TRBJ2-2|.
TGTGCCAGCAGTCGGACAGGGGGAACCGGGGAGCTGTTTTTT
CASSRTGGTGELFF
>TRBV6-6|TRBD1|TRBJ2-7|.
TGTGCCAGCAGGAAGGGACAGGGGTTCAACGAGCAGTACTTC
CASRKGQGFNEQYF
>TRBV19|.|TRBJ2-2|.
TGTGCCAGTAGTATTGGGGCAGAAAGGTCCGGGGAGCTGTTTTTT
CASSIGAERSGELFF
>TRBV9|.|TRBJ2-7|.
TGTGCCAGCAGCATTGAACAGGGAAGCTCCTACGAGCAGTACTTC
CASSIEQGSSYEQYF
>TRBV19|TRBD1|TRBJ1-1|.
TGTGCCAGTAGTCCAAGACAGGGATACACTGAAGCTTTCTTT
CASSPRQGYTEAFF
>TRBV7-9|TRBD2|TRBJ2-1|.
TGTGCCAGCAGCTTAGCGGGGACTAGCGGGAACTACAATGAGCAGTTCTTC
CASSLAGTSGNYNEQFF
>TRBV21-1|.|TRBJ1-3|.
TGTGCCAGCAGCGCCGGACAGGGTAACTCTGGAAACACCATATATTTT
CASSAGQGNSGNTIYF
>TRBV28|.|TRBJ1-5|.
TGTGCCAGCAGTCTTCAATGGAAGCCCCAGCATTTT
CASSLQWKPQHF
>TRBV6-6|.|TRBJ1-4|.
TGTGCCAGCAGTCCGGGGGCAGGGCGGGCTGAAAAACTGTTTTTT
CASSPGAGRAEKLFF
>TRBV5-4|TRBD1|TRBJ2-5|.
TGTGCCAGCAGCAAAGATCGGACAGGGCGAGAGACCCAGTACTTC
CASSKDRTGRETQYF
>TRBV29-1|.|TRBJ1-1|.
TGCAGCGTGACCTCCGGGAACACTGAAGCTTTCTTT
CSVTSGNTEAFF
>TRBV28|TRBD1|TRBJ2-2|few
TGTGCCAGCACCAAAGGGGGCAGGAACAGGGCCGGGGAGCTGTTTTTT
CASTKGGRNRAGELFF
>TRBV2|TRBD2|TRBJ2-7|.
TGTGCCAGCAGTGAGCAGACTAGCGGGAGTAGGGACGAGCAGTACTTC
CASSEQTSGSRDEQYF
>TRBV28|.|TRBJ2-3|once
TGTGCCAGCAGACCCCCGGCAGATACGCAGTATTTT
CASRPPADTQYF
>TRBV14|.|TRBJ1-1|.
TGTGCCAGCAGCCAACAGGGGAACACTGAAGCTTTCTTT
CASSQQGNTEAFF
>TRBV19|.|TRBJ1-2|.
TGTGCCAGTAGTATAGGTACAGCGAACTATGGCTACACCTTC
CASSIGTANYGYTF
>TRBV19|TRBD2|TRBJ2-1|.
TGTGCCAGTACCCCAACCGGGACTAGCTCCTACAATGAGCAGTTCTTC
CASTPTGTSSYNEQFF
>TRBV27|TRBD1|TRBJ1-4|.
TGTGCCAGCAGTCCAGACAGGGTGGCTAATGAAAAACTGTTTTTT
CASSPDRVANEKLFF
>TRBV7-2|.|TRBJ2-7|.
TGTGCCAGCAGCTTAGGAAAGGAAGGGCCCTACGAGCAGTACTTC
CASSLGKEGPYEQYF
>TRBV4-2|TRBD1|TRBJ1-1|once
TGTGCCAGCAGCCGGACAGGGGACACTGAAGCTTTCTTT
CASSRTGDTEAFF
>TRBV6-6|.|TRBJ1-5|.
TGTGCCAGCACCTTCGGAGATCAGCCCCAGCATTTT
CASTFGDQPQHF
>TRBV19|.|TRBJ1-1|.
TGTGCCAGTAGTATAACGGAGCTGGCCACTGAAGCTTTCTTT
CASSITELATEAFF
>TRBV19|.|TRBJ1-4|medium-sized
TGTGCCAGTAGTATAGGGGGCCAAAAACTGTTTTTT
CASSIGGQKLFF
>TRBV7-2|TRBD2|TRBJ2-1|.
TGTGCCAGCAGCTTAGGCCTAGCGGGATGGGGTGAGCAGTTCTTC
CASSLGLAGWGEQFF
>TRBV6-1|.|TRBJ1-2|.
TGTGCCAGCAACCAGGGGTTGATGGATGGCTACACCTTC
CASNQGLMDGYTF
>TRBV30|.|TRBJ2-1|.
TGTGCCTGGAGTGAGCGGCTCTACAATGAGCAGTTCTTC
CAWSERLYNEQFF
>TRBV4-2|TRBD1|TRBJ1-1|.
TGTGCCAGCAGCCGAGAGACAGGGTTGACAGTTGAAGCTTTCTTT
CASSRETGLTVEAFF
>TRBV28|TRBD1|TRBJ1-5|few
TGTGCCAGCAGTTTATACTCATACAGGGGAGTGGGCAATCAGCCCCAGCATTTT
CASSLYSYRGVGNQPQHF
>TRBV18|TRBD2|TRBJ2-1|.
TGTGCCAGCTCACCCGCTAGCGGTACTTACAATGAGCAGTTCTTC
CASSPASGTYNEQFF